Listed here are 2 T cell receptor beta chains from one sample, sequenced in a study of blood T cells in healthy people across ages. Sample-barcoded 5' priming and a J-beta primer mix drove a second PCR of 7 to 11 cycles. TCRdb reprocessed the 5' RACE reads via MiXCR and lists one record per CDR3 protein. The sample contains over 1.5 million distinct CDR3 sequences, about 50% of which appear only once. The sample consisted of blood. These receptor sequences come from a woman between 35 and 50 years old in good health.

This clonotype occurred once. The J gene is TRBJ2-4, the V gene TRBV27, with 8 bases aligning to TRBD1. The J call may be faulty, since TRBJ2-7 better matches the DNA end. This CDR3 has 14 amino acids. Germline-derived CDR1 and CDR2 are MNHEY and SMNVEV (reference sequence). CDR3 nucleotide sequence: TGTGCCAGCGCCTCCGGGACAGGCGGCGACGAGCAGTACTTC. It is translated as CASASGTGGDEQYF.

A remark on this clonotype: Mismatch with germline at one junction end may stem from a read error. The chain employs TRBV4-2 and TRBJ1-6; 7 positions agree with TRBD1. The length of the CDR3 is 15 residues. CDR1 is LGHNA and CDR2 is YNFKEQ in the germline V gene. CDR3 nucleotides: TGTGCCAGCAGTCAAGAGACAGGGATAATTTCACCCCTCCACTTT. This gives the protein CASSQETGIISPLHF.